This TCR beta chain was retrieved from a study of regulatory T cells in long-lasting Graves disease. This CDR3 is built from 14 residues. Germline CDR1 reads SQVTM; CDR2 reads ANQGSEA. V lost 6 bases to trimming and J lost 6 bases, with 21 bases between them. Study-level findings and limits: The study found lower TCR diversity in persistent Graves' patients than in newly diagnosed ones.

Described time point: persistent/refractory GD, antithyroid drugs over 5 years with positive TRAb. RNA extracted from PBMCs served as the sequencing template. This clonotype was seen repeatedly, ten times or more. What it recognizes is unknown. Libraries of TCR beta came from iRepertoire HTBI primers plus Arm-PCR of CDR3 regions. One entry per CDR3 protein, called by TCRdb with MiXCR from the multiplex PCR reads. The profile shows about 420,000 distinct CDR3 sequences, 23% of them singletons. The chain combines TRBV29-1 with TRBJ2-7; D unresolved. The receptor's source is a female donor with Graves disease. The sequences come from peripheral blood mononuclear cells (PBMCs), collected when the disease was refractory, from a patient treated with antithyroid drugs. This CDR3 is CSVEILGLPGEQYF. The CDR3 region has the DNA TGCAGCGTGGAAATACTCGGGCTACCGGGCGAGCAGTACTTC.